The 23 T cell receptor beta chains listed next were all sequenced from one sample in a study of identical twins. TCRdb re-derived calls from the 5' RACE reads in MiXCR, one entry per CDR3 protein. The sample records about 660,000 distinct CDR3 sequences, around 8.3% being singletons. This sample also appeared in a second study, on yellow fever vaccine responses in identical twins.

Material: PBMCs. Receptor source: a woman aged 18 to 35 in good health.

This clonotype was counted between two and nine times. This chain joins TRBV5-1 and TRBJ2-5; TRBD2 is a possible D gene (6 bases). Between the trimmed V and J ends, which lost 4 bases and 2 bases, there was a span of 21 bases. Germline V gene sequence: CDR1 SGHRS, CDR2 YFSETQ. This CDR3 region has 17 residues. In DNA, the CDR3 is TGCGCCAGCAGCGCGGGTAGCGCGGGGTCGAAGCAAGAGACCCAGTACTTC. Encoded protein: CASSAGSAGSKQETQYF.

The sample holds a few counts of this clonotype. The chain employs TRBV20-1 and TRBJ2-5; no reliable D call. Germline CDR1 and CDR2: DFQATT and SNEGSKA (reference sequence). The CDR3 loop spans 13 amino acids. Trimming took off 2 bases at V and 3 bases at J, with 10 bases between the two ends. The CDR3 DNA follows: TGCAGTGCTAGACAGGTAGTCGAAGAGACCCAGTACTTC. Its protein is CSARQVVEETQYF.

This chain's CDR3 is CASRAGTGSRETQYF. CDR3 bases: TGTGCCAGCAGGGCGGGGACAGGATCGCGAGAGACCCAGTACTTC. The genes are TRBV28 and TRBJ2-5, with 8 positions matching TRBD1. V trimming: 6 bases; J trimming: 4 bases; junction bases outside the gene matches: 10. Per the germline V gene, CDR1 is MDHEN and CDR2 is SYDVKM. The CDR3 totals 15 residues.

This clonotype was counted ten times or more. This rearrangement joins TRBV10-3 to TRBJ1-1; TRBD1 is a possible D gene (5 bases). This CDR3 region has 12 residues. V was clipped by 6 bases and J by 1 base, with 6 bases between them. CDR1 and CDR2 from the germline V gene are ENHRY and SYGVKD. This CDR3 reads CAISQGNTEAFF. CDR3 nucleotide sequence: TGTGCCATCAGCCAGGGGAACACTGAAGCTTTCTTT.

This clonotype was observed a handful of times. The chain employs TRBV20-1 and TRBJ2-2; D is unresolved. The ends were cut back, 3 bases at V and 3 bases at J, with 8 bases in the middle. There are 13 residues in the CDR3. Germline V gene lookup returns CDR1 DFQATT and CDR2 SNEGSKA (reference sequence). CDR3 coding DNA: TGCAGTGCTAGGCGGATTTACACCGGGGAGCTGTTTTTT. Translated: CSARRIYTGELFF.

This clonotype has a count of ten or more. The rearrangement uses TRBV29-1 and TRBJ2-7; D call uncertain. Trimming took 3 bases from V and 1 from J, leaving 10 bases between them. This CDR3 comprises 13 residues. Germline V CDR1 and CDR2: SQVTM, ANQGSEA. In nucleotides, the CDR3 is TGCAGCGTTGAGGAGACACTATCCTACGAGCAGTACTTC. It translates to CSVEETLSYEQYF.

This chain links TRBV19 with TRBJ2-2, with D tentatively TRBD1 (6 bases). Trimming pared 3 bases from V and 5 bases from J, leaving 19 bases between. Germline CDR1 LNHDA, CDR2 SQIVND (reference sequence). The CDR3 covers 17 residues. DNA of the CDR3: TGTGCCAGTAGTATCGCTAGCCGATTAACAGGGACCGGGGAGCTGTTTTTT. Amino acid sequence: CASSIASRLTGTGELFF.

This clonotype was counted ten times or more. V gene TRBV29-1 combines with J gene TRBJ1-1; possible D gene TRBD1, 5 bases. Trimming pared 5 bases from V and 5 bases from J, leaving 6 bases between. Germline V gene lookup returns CDR1 SQVTM and CDR2 ANQGSEA. This CDR3 is built from 10 residues. CDR3 loop: CSVKGTEAFF. CDR3 sequence (DNA): TGCAGCGTTAAGGGGACTGAAGCTTTCTTT.

The gene calls are TRBV7-8 and TRBJ2-5; D gene ambiguous. Germline V gives CDR1 SGHVS, CDR2 FQNEAQ. This CDR3 is 12 amino acids long. Trimming took off 1 base at V and 7 bases at J, with 7 bases between the two ends. This CDR3 reads CASSLELGTQYF. The CDR3 bases are TGTGCCAGCAGCTTAGAGCTCGGGACCCAGTACTTC. The variable domain in full, completed from reference TRBV7-8 and TRBJ2-5, reads GAGVSQSPRYKVAKRGQDVALRCDPISGHVSLFWYQQALGQGPEFLTYFQNEAQLDKSGLPSDRFFAERPEGSVSTLKIQRTQQEDSAVYLCASSLELGTQYFGPGTRLLVL.

This rearrangement joins TRBV15 to TRBJ2-1, with TRBD2 matching 12 bases. V lost 5 bases to trimming and J lost 7 bases; unmatched junction nucleotides: 6. The CDR3 consists of 15 residues. CDR1 and CDR2 from the germline V gene are LNHNV and YYDKDF (reference sequence). The DNA for the CDR3 is TGTGCCACCAGCCGAACTAGCGGGGGGCCGAATGAGCAGTTCTTC. Protein sequence: CATSRTSGGPNEQFF.

The sample holds a few counts of this clonotype. The chain has TRBV14 and TRBJ2-7; weak D call: TRBD2 (5 bases). The ends were cut back, 2 bases at V and 5 bases at J, with 13 bases in the middle. This CDR3 region has 14 residues. CDR1 and CDR2 from the germline V gene are SGHDN and FVKESK. The CDR3 is CASSQIGRGNEQYF. CDR3 nucleotide sequence: TGTGCCAGCAGCCAAATCGGACGAGGGAACGAGCAGTACTTC.

This clonotype was seen a few times. The chain combines TRBV5-1 with TRBJ2-6, with D unclear. Between the trimmed V and J ends, which lost 4 bases and 2 bases, there was a span of 7 bases. Germline lookup yields CDR1 SGHRS and CDR2 YFSETQ. The CDR3 runs 14 residues. CDR3 nucleotide sequence: TGCGCCAGCAGCCCGCAGGCTGGGGCCAACGTCCTGACTTTC. Amino acid sequence: CASSPQAGANVLTF. The full variable domain, completed using reference TRBV5-1 and TRBJ2-6, is KAGVTQTPRYLIKTRGQQVTLSCSPISGHRSVSWYQQTPGQGLQFLFEYFSETQRNKGNFPGRFSGRQFSNSRSEMNVSTLELGDSALYLCASSPQAGANVLTFGAGSRLTVL.

V and J are TRBV7-8 and TRBJ2-3, with a weak D call TRBD2 (5 bases). This CDR3 has 14 residues. CDR1 and CDR2 (germline): SGHVS, FQNEAQ. V was trimmed by 2 bases and J by 4 bases, leaving 10 bases between them. The CDR3 coding sequence is TGTGCCAGCAGCTTATCGGGGAGTGCAGATACGCAGTATTTT. It is translated as CASSLSGSADTQYF.

This clonotype was recorded at least ten times. This chain uses TRBV20-1 with TRBJ1-5, with 7 positions matching TRBD1. Germline V gives CDR1 DFQATT, CDR2 SNEGSKA (reference sequence). This CDR3 region has 16 residues. V shed 0 bases, J shed 6 bases, and the junction held 11 bases outside the gene matches. The CDR3 here is CSAREGGGRSLQPQHF. The CDR3 nucleotides are TGCAGTGCTAGAGAAGGGGGCGGCAGAAGCCTTCAGCCCCAGCATTTT.

The V and J genes are TRBV7-6 and TRBJ2-2; D is uncertain. The CDR3 is 14 amino acids. The germline V and J ends were trimmed by 1 base and 7 bases, with 10 bases remaining between them. Germline V gene sequence: CDR1 SGHVS, CDR2 FNYEAQ. CDR3 sequence reads: CASSLGARVGELFF. DNA of the CDR3: TGTGCCAGCAGCTTAGGCGCACGAGTCGGGGAGCTGTTTTTT.

This clonotype came up a few times. The V gene is TRBV27, the J gene TRBJ2-7; D gene unclear. This CDR3 is 14 amino acids long. Germline-derived CDR1 and CDR2 are MNHEY and SMNVEV (reference sequence). Trimming pared 5 bases from V and 1 base from J, leaving 12 bases between. CDR3 sequence reads: CASSPGVESYEQYF. The CDR3 DNA sequence: TGTGCCAGCAGTCCTGGGGTAGAGTCCTACGAGCAGTACTTC.

V is TRBV27 and J is TRBJ1-2; 8 nucleotides line up with TRBD1. The CDR3 is 17 amino acids. Germline values: CDR1 MNHEY, CDR2 SMNVEV (reference sequence). The trim removed 6 bases at V and 1 base at J, leaving 13 bases unmatched. DNA for the CDR3: TGTGCCAGCAGAGTTCTGACAGGGGAGGGCTATAACTATGGCTACACCTTC. Its translation: CASRVLTGEGYNYGYTF.

This clonotype was counted only a few times. The chain joins TRBV7-2 to TRBJ2-1, with TRBD2 matching over 8 bases. CDR1 SGHTA and CDR2 FQGNSA come from the germline V gene. V shed 6 bases and J 6 bases; nucleotides not matched to a gene: 16. The CDR3 contains 17 residues. In nucleotides, the CDR3 is TGTGCCAGCAGTTCTGCGGGGGCCGGACTAGCAGGCAATGAGCAGTTCTTC. It encodes CASSSAGAGLAGNEQFF.

CDR3 DNA sequence: TGTGCCAGCAGCTTAGGCCCGCGGGGTAACGGCGGGGAGCTGTTTTTT. Translation: CASSLGPRGNGGELFF. The chain uses TRBV11-2 and TRBJ2-2, with D possibly being TRBD2 (6 bases). CDR3 length: 16 amino acids. The V and J ends lost 1 base and 7 bases respectively, with 16 bases between them. Germline V CDR1 and CDR2: SGHAT, FQNNGV.

This clonotype has only a few counts. The genes are TRBV4-1 and TRBJ2-4; 8 bases are shared with TRBD2. The CDR3 has 13 residues. V lost 1 base to trimming and J lost 13 bases; unmatched junction nucleotides: 6. Germline assignment: CDR1 MGHRA and CDR2 YSYEKL. The CDR3 DNA is TGCGCCAGCAGCCAAGTTGGTAGCGGGGACCAGTACTTC. Translating it yields CASSQVGSGDQYF.

There are a few counts of this clonotype. The chain combines TRBV9 with TRBJ2-3; D perhaps matches TRBD1 (6 bases). The CDR3 length is 15 residues. The V gene's germline CDR1 is SGDLS and CDR2 YYNGEE. Trimming took 0 bases from V and 2 from J, leaving 10 bases between them. The chain's CDR3 is CASSVDREHTDTQYF. The CDR3 DNA follows: TGTGCCAGCAGCGTAGACAGGGAACACACAGATACGCAGTATTTT.

This clonotype was seen a handful of times. This sequence joins TRBV3-1 and TRBJ1-5; D possibly corresponds to TRBD1 (6 bases). Trimming stripped 1 base from V and 12 bases from J, with 10 bases between. CDR1 LGHDT and CDR2 YNNKEL come from the germline V gene (reference sequence). This CDR3 has 12 amino acids. The CDR3 nucleotides are TGTGCCAGCAGCCAAGTTAAGGGACACCAGCATTTT. Protein: CASSQVKGHQHF.

This clonotype was recorded at least ten times. CDR3 region: CASTLAGQGTADTQYF. CDR3 coding DNA: TGTGCCAGCACCCTAGCGGGTCAGGGTACCGCAGATACGCAGTATTTT. The chain uses TRBV28 and TRBJ2-3; 8 bases align to TRBD2. The CDR3 contains 16 residues. CDR1 and CDR2 from the germline V gene are MDHEN and SYDVKM. The V segment lost 7 bases and the J segment 4 bases; nucleotides outside the gene matches: 13.